In this sample, the clone carrying this TCR beta chain turned up a few times. Its antigen is still unknown. This specimen belongs to a study of T-cell memory formation after mild COVID-19. Study-wide results and caveats: The main location of contracting CD4+ clones was CM and EM, and that of contracting CD8+ clones was EMRA.

MiXCR was run by TCRdb on the 5' RACE reads, yielding one entry per CDR3 protein. Of about 350,000 distinct CDR3 sequences in the sample, approximately 27% are singletons; the top ten hold approximately 13%. The CDR3 length is 10 residues. V lost 4 bases, J lost 11 bases, and 6 bases lay in between. The rearrangement joins TRBV12-3 or TRBV12-4 to TRBJ2-1, with TRBD2 as a possible D gene (5 bases). Sequencing input: PBMCs or a T cell subset sorted from them (not recorded which). This TCR was recovered from an adult woman who had mild COVID-19 (a few samples of this study predate the infection). Cell type and time point are not known. DNA for the CDR3: TGTGCCAGCAGTTCGGGGAAGCAGTTCTTC. This translates into CASSSGKQFF.